The source of this T cell receptor (beta chain) is a study of beta chain features in type 1 diabetes. At the level of the study: Sorted cells numbering roughly 100,000,000 were examined across all samples.

Expressed TCRB transcripts were sequenced after all isolated RNA was converted to cDNA. Profiling relied on immunoSEQ multiplex PCR, and the TCRdb table lists in-frame clones only, not all of them. The data contain about half a million clones, about 30% of them seen just once; the ten biggest clones take up about 0.065%. Trimming took 5 bases from V and 5 from J, leaving 15 bases between them. CDR1 is SGHTA, CDR2 FQGNSA, per germline. The CDR3 consists of 14 residues. The receptor was isolated from a man aged 18 to 29 in good health. Sequencing input: naive CD4+ T cells from blood. The chain has TRBV7-2 and TRBJ2-5; D perhaps matches TRBD1 (6 bases). The CDR3 DNA follows: TGTGCCAGCAGCCCAGGACAGCCTGGGGAGACCCAGTACTTC. Amino acids: CASSPGQPGETQYF.